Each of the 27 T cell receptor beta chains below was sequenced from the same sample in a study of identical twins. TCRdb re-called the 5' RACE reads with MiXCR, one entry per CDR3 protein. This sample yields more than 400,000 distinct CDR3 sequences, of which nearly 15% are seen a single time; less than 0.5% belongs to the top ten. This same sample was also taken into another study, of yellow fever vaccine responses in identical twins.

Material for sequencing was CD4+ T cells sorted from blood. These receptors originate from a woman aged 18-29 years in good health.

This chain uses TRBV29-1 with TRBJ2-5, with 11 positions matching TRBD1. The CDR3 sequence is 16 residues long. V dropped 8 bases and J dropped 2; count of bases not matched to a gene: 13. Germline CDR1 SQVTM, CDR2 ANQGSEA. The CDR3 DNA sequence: TGCAGCTTTCGGACAGGGGGCGCGGTTTTGCAAGAGACCCAGTACTTC. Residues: CSFRTGGAVLQETQYF.

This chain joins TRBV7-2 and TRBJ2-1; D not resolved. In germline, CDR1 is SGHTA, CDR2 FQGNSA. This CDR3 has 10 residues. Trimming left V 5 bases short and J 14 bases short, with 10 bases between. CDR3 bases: TGTGCCAGCAGCCCTAGAGTGGAGTTCTTC. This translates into CASSPRVEFF.

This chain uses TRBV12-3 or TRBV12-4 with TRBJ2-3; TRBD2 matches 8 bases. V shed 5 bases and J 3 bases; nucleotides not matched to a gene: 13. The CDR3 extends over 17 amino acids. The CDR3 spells CASSGRPGLVGTDTQYF. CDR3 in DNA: TGTGCCAGCAGTGGCCGGCCGGGACTAGTGGGAACAGATACGCAGTATTTT.

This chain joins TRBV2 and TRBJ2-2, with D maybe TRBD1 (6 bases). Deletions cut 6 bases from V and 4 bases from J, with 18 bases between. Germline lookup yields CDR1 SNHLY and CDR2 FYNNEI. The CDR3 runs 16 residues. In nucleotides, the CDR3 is TGTGCCAGCAGCCGGGACACCCCTGACGGCACCGGGGAGCTGTTTTTT. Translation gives CASSRDTPDGTGELFF.

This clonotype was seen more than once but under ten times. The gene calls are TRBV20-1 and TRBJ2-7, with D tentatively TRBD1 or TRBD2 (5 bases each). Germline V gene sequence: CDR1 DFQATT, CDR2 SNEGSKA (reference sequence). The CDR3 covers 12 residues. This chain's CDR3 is CAMGDGAYEQYF. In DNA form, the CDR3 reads TGCGCAATGGGGGACGGAGCCTACGAGCAGTACTTC.

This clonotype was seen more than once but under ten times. CDR3 DNA sequence: TGTGCCAGCAGTCCCCTTTCGACAAAGCTGAACGTC. The encoded protein is CASSPLSTKLNV. This chain uses TRBV2 with TRBJ2-7; D gene ambiguous. The V gene's germline CDR1 is SNHLY and CDR2 FYNNEI. CDR3 length equals 12 residues.

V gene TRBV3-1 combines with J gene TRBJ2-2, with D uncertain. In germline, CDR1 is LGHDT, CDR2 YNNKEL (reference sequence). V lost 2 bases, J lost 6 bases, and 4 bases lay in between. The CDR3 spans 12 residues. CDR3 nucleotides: TGTGCCAGCAGCCAATGGGCCGGGGAGCTGTTTTTT. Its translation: CASSQWAGELFF. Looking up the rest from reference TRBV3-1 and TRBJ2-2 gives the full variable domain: DTAVSQTPKYLVTQMGNDKSIKCEQNLGHDTMYWYKQDSKKFLKIMFSYNNKELIINETVPNRFSPKSPDKAHLNLHINSLELGDSAVYFCASSQWAGELFFGEGSRLTVL.

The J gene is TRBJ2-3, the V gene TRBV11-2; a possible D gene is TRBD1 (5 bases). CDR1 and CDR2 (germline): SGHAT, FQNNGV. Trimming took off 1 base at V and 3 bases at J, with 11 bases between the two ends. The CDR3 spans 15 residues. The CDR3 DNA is TGTGCCAGCAGCTTAGTTGGACACGTAACAGATACGCAGTATTTT. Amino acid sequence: CASSLVGHVTDTQYF.

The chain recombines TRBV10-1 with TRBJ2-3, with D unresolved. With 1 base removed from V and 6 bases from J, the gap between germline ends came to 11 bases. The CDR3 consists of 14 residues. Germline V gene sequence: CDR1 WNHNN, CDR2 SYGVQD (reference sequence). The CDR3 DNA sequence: TGCGCCAGCAGTGAGTTGTCGAGGCGCGATACGCAGTATTTT. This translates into CASSELSRRDTQYF.

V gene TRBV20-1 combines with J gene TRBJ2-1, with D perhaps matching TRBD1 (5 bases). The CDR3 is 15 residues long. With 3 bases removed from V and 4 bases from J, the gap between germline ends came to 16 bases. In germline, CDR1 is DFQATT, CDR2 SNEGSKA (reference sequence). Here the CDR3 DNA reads TGCAGTGCTAGCCTAATATCAGGGTGGTACAATGAGCAGTTCTTC. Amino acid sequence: CSASLISGWYNEQFF.

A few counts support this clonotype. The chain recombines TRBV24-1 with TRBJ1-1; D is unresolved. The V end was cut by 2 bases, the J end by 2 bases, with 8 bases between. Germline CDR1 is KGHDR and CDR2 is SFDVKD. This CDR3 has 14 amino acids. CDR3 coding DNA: TGTGCCACCAGTGATTCTCGGAAAAACACTGAAGCTTTCTTT. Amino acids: CATSDSRKNTEAFF.

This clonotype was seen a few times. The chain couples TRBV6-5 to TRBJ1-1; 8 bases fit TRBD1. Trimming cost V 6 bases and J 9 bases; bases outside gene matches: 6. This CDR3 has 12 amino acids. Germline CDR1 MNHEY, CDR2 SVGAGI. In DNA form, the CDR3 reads TGTGCCAGCAGGCTAACAGGGGGGCAAGCTTTCTTT. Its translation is CASRLTGGQAFF.

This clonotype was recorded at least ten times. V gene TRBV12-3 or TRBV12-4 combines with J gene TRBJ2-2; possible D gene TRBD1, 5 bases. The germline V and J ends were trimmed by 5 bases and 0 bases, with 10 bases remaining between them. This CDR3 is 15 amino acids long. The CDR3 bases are TGTGCCAGCAGTCAACAGGCGACGAACACCGGGGAGCTGTTTTTT. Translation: CASSQQATNTGELFF.

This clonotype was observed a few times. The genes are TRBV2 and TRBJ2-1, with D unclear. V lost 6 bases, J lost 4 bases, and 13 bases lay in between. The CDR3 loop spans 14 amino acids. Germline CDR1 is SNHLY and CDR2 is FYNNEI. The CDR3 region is CASSYSFLYNEQFF. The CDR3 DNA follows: TGTGCCAGCAGCTACAGCTTCCTTTACAATGAGCAGTTCTTC. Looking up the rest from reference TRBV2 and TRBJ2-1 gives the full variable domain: EPEVTQTPSHQVTQMGQEVILRCVPISNHLYFYWYRQILGQKVEFLVSFYNNEISEKSEIFDDQFSVERPDGSNFTLKIRSTKLEDSAMYFCASSYSFLYNEQFFGPGTRLTVL.

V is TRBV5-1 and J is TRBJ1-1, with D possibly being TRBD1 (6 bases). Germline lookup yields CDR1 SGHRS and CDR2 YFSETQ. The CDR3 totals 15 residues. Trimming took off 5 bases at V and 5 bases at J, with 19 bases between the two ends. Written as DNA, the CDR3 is TGCGCCAGCAGGCGAGACCTACAGGGAAATACTGAAGCTTTCTTT. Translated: CASRRDLQGNTEAFF.

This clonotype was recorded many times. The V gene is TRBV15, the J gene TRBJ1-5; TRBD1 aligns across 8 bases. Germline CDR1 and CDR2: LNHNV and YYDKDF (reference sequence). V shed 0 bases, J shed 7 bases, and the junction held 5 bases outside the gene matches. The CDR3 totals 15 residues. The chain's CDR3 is CATSRDTGGRQPQHF. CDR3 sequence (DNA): TGTGCCACCAGCAGAGACACAGGGGGAAGGCAGCCCCAGCATTTT.

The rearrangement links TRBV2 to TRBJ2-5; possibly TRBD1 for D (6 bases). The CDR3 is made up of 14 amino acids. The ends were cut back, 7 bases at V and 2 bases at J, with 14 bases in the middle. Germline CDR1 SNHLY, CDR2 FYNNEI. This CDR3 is CASKPTGPQETQYF. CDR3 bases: TGTGCCAGCAAGCCGACAGGACCTCAAGAGACCCAGTACTTC.

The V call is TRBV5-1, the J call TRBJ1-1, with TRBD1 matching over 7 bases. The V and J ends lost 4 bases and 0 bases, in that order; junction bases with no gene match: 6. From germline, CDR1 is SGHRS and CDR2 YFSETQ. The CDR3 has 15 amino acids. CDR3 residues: CASSRDSGMNTEAFF. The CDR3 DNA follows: TGCGCCAGCAGCCGGGACAGCGGCATGAACACTGAAGCTTTCTTT.

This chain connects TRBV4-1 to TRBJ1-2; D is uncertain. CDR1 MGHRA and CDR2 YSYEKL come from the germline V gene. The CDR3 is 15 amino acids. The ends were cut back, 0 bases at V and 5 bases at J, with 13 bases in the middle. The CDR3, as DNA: TGCGCCAGCAGCCAAGACATGGGTATCCTATATGGCTACACCTTC. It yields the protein CASSQDMGILYGYTF.

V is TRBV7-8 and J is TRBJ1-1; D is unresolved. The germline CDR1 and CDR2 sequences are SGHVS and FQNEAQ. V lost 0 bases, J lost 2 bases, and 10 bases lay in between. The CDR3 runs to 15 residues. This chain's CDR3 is CASSLASTPNTEAFF. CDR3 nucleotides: TGTGCCAGCAGCTTAGCGTCGACACCCAACACTGAAGCTTTCTTT.

This CDR3 reads CASSLLGQTFQETQYF. The CDR3 DNA is TGTGCCAGCAGCTTACTAGGACAAACCTTCCAAGAGACCCAGTACTTC. The chain couples TRBV7-9 to TRBJ2-5, with a weak D call TRBD1 (5 bases). CDR3 length: 16 residues. Germline V gene lookup returns CDR1 SEHNR and CDR2 FQNEAQ (reference sequence). Trimming removed 2 bases from V and 1 base from J, with 14 bases in between.

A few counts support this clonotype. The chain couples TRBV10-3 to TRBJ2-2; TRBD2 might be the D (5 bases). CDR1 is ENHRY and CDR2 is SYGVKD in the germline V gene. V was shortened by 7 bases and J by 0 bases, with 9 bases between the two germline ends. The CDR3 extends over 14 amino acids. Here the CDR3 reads CAINSGTNTGELFF. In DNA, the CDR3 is TGTGCCATCAACAGCGGAACGAACACCGGGGAGCTGTTTTTT.

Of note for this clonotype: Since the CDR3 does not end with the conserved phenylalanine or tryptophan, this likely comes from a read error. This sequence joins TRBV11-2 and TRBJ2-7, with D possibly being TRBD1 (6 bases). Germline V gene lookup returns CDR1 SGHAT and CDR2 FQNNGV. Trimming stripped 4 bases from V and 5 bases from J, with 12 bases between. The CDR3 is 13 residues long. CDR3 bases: TGTGCCAGCAGCTACCTACAGGGAAACGAGCAGTACGAC. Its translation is CASSYLQGNEQYD.

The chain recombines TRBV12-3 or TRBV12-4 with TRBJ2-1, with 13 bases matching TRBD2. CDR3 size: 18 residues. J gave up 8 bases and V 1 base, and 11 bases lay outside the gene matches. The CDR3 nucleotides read TGTGCCAGCAGTTTAGTCCCCCTAACTAGCGGGAGGGACTATGAGCAGTTCTTC. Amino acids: CASSLVPLTSGRDYEQFF.

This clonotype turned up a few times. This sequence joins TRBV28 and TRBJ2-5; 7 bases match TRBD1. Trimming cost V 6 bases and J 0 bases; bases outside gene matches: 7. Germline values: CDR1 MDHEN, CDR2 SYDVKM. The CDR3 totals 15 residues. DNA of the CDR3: TGTGCCAGCAGGGGACGACAGGGTAACCAAGAGACCCAGTACTTC. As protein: CASRGRQGNQETQYF. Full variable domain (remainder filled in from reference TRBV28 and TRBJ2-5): DVKVTQSSRYLVKRTGEKVFLECVQDMDHENMFWYRQDPGLGLRLIYFSYDVKMKEKGDIPEGYSVSREKKERFSLILESASTNQTSMYLCASRGRQGNQETQYFGPGTRLLVL.

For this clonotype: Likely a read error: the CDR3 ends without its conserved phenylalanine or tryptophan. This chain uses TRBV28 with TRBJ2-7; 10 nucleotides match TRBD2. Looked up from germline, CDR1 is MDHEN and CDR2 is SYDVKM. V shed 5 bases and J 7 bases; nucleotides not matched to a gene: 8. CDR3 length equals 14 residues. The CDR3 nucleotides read TGTGCCAGCAGTCGAGCGGGAGGGCCACTTGAGCAGTACTGC. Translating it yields CASSRAGGPLEQYC.

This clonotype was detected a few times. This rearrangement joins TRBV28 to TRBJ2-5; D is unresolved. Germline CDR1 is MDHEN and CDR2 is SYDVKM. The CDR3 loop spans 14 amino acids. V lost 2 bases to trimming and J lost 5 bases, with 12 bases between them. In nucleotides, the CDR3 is TGTGCCAGCAGTTTACACGGCGACCGGGAGACCCAGTACTTC. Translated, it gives CASSLHGDRETQYF.